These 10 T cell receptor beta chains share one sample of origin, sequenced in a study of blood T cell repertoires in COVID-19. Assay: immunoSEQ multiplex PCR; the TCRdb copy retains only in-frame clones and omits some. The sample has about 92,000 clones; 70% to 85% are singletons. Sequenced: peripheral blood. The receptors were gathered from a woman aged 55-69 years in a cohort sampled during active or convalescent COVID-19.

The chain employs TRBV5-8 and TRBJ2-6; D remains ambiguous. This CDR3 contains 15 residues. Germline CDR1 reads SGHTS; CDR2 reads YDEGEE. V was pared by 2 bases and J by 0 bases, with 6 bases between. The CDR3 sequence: CASSFSSSGANVLTF. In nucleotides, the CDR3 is TGTGCCAGCAGCTTTTCTAGCTCTGGGGCCAACGTCCTGACTTTC.

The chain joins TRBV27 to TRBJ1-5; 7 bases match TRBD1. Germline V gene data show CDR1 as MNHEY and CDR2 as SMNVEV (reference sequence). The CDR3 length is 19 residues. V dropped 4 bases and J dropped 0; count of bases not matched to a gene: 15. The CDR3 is CASSSLTGVRGYSNQPQHF. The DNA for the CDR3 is TGTGCCAGCAGTTCCCTCACAGGGGTTCGGGGGTATAGCAATCAGCCCCAGCATTTT.

In DNA form, the CDR3 reads TGTGCCAGCAGTCGACTACTCACCGGGACTTACCGGGAGCTGTTTTTT. It codes for CASSRLLTGTYRELFF. The V gene is TRBV6-6, the J gene TRBJ2-2, with D tentatively TRBD2 (6 bases). CDR3 length: 16 residues. CDR1 and CDR2 (germline): MNHNY, SVGAGI (reference sequence). V was clipped by 5 bases and J by 9 bases, with 22 bases between them.

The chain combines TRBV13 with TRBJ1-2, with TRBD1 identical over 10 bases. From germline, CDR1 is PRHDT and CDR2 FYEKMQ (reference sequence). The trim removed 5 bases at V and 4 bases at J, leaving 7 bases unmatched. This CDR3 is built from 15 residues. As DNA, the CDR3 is TGTGCCAGCAGCAGACAGGGGGCCAACGGCTATGGCTACACCTTC. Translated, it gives CASSRQGANGYGYTF.

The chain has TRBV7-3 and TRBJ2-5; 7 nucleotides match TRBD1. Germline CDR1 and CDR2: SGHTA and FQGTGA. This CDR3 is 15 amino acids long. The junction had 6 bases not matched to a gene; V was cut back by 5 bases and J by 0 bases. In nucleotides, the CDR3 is TGTGCCAGCAGCCCGACAGGGAGTAACCAAGAGACCCAGTACTTC. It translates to CASSPTGSNQETQYF.

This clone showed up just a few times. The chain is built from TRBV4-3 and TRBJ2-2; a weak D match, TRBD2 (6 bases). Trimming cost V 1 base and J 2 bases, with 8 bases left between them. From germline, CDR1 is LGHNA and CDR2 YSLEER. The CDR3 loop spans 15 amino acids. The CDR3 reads CASSQVADNTGELFF. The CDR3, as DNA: TGCGCCAGCAGCCAAGTAGCGGACAACACCGGGGAGCTGTTTTTT.

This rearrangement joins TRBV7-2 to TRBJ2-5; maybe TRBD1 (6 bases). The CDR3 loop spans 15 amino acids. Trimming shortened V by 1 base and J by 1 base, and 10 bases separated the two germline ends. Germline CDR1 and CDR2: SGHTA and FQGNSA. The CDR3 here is CASSLVWTAQETQYF. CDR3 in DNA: TGTGCCAGCAGCTTAGTTTGGACAGCCCAAGAGACCCAGTACTTC.

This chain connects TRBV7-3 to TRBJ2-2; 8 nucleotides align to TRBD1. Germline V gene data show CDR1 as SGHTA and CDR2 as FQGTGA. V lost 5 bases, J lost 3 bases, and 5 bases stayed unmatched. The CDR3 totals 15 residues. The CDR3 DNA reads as TGTGCCAGCAGCCAGACAGGGGACTACACCGGGGAGCTGTTTTTT. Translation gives CASSQTGDYTGELFF.

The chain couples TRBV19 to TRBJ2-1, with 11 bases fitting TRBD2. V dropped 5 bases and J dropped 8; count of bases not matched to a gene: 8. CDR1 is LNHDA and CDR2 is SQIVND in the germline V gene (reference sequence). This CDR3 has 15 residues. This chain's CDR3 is CASSVAGGPLYEQFF. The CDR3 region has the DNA TGTGCCAGTAGTGTAGCGGGGGGGCCTCTTTATGAGCAGTTCTTC.

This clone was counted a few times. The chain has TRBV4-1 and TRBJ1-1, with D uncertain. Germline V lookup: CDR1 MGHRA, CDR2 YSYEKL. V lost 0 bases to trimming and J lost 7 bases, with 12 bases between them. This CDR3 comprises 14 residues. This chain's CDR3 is CASSQEHGINEAFF. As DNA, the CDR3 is TGCGCCAGCAGCCAAGAACACGGGATTAATGAAGCTTTCTTT.